The clone carrying this T cell receptor beta chain has a count of ten or more. The antigen remains unidentified. The sample belongs to a study of CD8+CD57+ T cells in acquired aplastic anemia. About the research overall: The DNA of sorted CD4+ and CD8+ cells averaged approximately 3.2 ug.

It was patients with CD8+CD57+ cell expansion by flow cytometry who were chosen for sequencing. All patients had severe acquired aplastic anemia. Blood sampling was performed on the patients, and none of them had received therapy by then. Findings and limits, study-wide: Simpson's diversity of CD8+ cells was not significantly different in patients compared with controls.

Germline V CDR1 and CDR2: KGHDR, SFDVKD. The CDR3 has 14 amino acids. The V end was cut by 6 bases, the J end by 3 bases, with 10 bases between. Genomic DNA constituted the template upon which TCR beta VDJ and CDR3 profiling was performed. TCRdb analysed the reads with MiXCR anew, one entry per CDR3 protein. The repertoire holds 150,000 to 200,000 distinct CDR3 sequences, with more than 45% as singletons. The origin of this receptor is a human donor with aplastic anemia. Sequencing input: sorted CD4+, CD8+, or CD8+CD57+ T cells (not recorded which) from PBMCs. This chain links TRBV24-1 with TRBJ2-2; D tentatively fits TRBD1 or TRBD2 (5 bases each). The CDR3 spells CATSLGTDTGELFF. The CDR3 DNA sequence: TGTGCCACCAGTTTAGGGACGGACACCGGGGAGCTGTTTTTT.